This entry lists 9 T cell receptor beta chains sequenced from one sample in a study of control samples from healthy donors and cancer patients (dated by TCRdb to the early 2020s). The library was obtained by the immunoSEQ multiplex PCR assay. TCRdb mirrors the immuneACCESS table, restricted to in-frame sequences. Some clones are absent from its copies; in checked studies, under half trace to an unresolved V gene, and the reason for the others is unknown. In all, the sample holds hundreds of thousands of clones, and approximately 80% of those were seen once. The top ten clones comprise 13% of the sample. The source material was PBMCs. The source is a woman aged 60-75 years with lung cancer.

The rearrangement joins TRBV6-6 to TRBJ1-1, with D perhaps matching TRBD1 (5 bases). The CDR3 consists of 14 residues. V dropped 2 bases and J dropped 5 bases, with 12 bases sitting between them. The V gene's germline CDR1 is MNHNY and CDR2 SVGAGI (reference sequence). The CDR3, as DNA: TGTGCCAGCAGTTACACTACAGGAGGAACTGAAGCTTTCTTT. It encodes CASSYTTGGTEAFF.

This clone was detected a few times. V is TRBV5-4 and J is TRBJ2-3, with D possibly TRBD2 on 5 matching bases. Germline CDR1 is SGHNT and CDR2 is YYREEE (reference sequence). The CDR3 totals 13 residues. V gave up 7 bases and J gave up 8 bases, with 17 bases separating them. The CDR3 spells CASWIAPGGTQYF. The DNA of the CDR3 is TGTGCCAGCTGGATAGCGCCTGGTGGTACGCAGTATTTT.

CDR3 region: CASSPLAGSDTQYF. The CDR3 DNA is TGCGCCAGCAGCCCACTAGCTGGGTCAGATACGCAGTATTTT. This chain connects TRBV5-1 to TRBJ2-3; maybe TRBD2 (6 bases). The CDR3 sequence is 14 residues long. The germline V gene has CDR1 SGHRS and CDR2 YFSETQ. Trimming shortened V by 4 bases and J by 4 bases, and 13 bases separated the two germline ends.

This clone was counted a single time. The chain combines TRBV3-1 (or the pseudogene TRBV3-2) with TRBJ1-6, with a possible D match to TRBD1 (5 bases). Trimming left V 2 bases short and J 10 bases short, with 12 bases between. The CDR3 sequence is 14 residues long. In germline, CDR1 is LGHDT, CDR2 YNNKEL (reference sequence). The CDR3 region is CASSQHVQGSPLHF. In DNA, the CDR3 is TGTGCCAGCAGCCAACACGTGCAGGGCTCACCCCTCCACTTT.

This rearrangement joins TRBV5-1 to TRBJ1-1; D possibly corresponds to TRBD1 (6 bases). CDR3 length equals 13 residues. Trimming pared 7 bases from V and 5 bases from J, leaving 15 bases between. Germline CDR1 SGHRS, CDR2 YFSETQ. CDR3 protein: CASWGTPKTEAFF. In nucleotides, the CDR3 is TGCGCCAGCTGGGGGACACCGAAGACTGAAGCTTTCTTT.

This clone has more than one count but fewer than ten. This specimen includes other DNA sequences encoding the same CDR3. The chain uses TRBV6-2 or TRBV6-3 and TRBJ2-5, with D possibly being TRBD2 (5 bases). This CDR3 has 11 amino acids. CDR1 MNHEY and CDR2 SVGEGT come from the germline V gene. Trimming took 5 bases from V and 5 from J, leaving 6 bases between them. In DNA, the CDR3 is TGTGCCAGCAGTCCGGGGGAGACCCAGTACTTC. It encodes CASSPGETQYF.

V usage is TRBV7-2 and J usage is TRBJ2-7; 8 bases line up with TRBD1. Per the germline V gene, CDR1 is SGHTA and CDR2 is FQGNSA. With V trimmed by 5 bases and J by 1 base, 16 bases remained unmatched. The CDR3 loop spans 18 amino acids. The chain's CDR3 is CASSRRQGPPLGSYEQYF. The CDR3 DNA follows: TGTGCCAGCAGCCGCCGACAGGGGCCGCCGCTGGGTTCCTACGAGCAGTACTTC.

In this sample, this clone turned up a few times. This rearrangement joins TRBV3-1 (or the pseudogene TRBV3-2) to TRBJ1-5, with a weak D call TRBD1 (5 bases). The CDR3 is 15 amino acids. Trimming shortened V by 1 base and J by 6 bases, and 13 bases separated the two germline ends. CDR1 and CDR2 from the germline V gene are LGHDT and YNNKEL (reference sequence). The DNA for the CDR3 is TGTGCCAGCAGCCAAGGGGACCTGGAAGGTCAGCCCCAGCATTTT. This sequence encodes CASSQGDLEGQPQHF.

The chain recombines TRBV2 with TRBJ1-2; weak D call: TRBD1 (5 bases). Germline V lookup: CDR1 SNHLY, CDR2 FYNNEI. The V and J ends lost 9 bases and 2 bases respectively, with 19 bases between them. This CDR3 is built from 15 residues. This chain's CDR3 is CARTARDLINYGYTF. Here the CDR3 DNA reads TGTGCCAGGACGGCCCGGGACTTGATCAACTATGGCTACACCTTC.